This T cell receptor beta chain was documented in a study of cytomegalovirus exposure and HLA in healthy donors. Study-wide points: V- and J-gene trimming of TCR beta was linked (in a later analysis) to a missense DCLRE1C variant.

With 60 Vbeta and 13 Jbeta primers, the PCR was carried out. This table comes from immunoSEQ multiplex PCR, and its TCRdb copy is limited to in-frame clones, with some not included. The data hold around 190,000 clones, with roughly 85% observed a single time. This CDR3 is 14 amino acids long. CDR1 is KGHSH and CDR2 is LQKENI in the germline V gene. V lost 1 base to trimming and J lost 2 bases, with 8 bases between them. Notes on this clone: Its matching antigen is unknown.

The TCR originated in a woman between 45 and 60 years old in good health and CMV-seronegative. The sample taken for sequencing was PBMCs. The V call is TRBV18, the J call TRBJ2-5, with TRBD1 as a possible D gene (6 bases). This CDR3 is CASSPRQGQETQYF. DNA of the CDR3: TGTGCCAGCTCACCACGGCAGGGGCAAGAGACCCAGTACTTC.